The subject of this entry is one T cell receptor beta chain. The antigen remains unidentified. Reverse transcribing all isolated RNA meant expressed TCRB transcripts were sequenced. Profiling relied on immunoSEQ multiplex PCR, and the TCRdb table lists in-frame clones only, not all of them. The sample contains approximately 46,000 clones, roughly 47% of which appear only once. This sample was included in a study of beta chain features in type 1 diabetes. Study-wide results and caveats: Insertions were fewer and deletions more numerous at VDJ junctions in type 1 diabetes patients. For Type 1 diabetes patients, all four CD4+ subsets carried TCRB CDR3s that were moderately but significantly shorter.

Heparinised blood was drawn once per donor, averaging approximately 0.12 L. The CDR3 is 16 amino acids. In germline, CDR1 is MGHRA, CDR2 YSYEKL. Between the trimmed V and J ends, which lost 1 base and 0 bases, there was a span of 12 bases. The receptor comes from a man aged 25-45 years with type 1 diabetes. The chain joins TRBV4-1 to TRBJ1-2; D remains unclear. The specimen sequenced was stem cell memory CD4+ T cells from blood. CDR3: CASSQVDTPSNYGYTF. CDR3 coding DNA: TGCGCCAGCAGCCAAGTTGACACCCCCTCTAACTATGGCTACACCTTC.